This is a list of T cell receptor beta chains from one sample in a study of blood T cells in healthy people across ages. A single record per CDR3 protein comes from TCRdb applying MiXCR to the 5' RACE reads. The table lists about 1.4 million distinct CDR3 sequences, approximately 59% of them singletons. The sequenced sample was blood. All receptors come from a man aged 18 to 29 in good health. The CDR3 runs from the conserved cysteine through the conserved F or W. Rows give clone size only sometimes, using once, few, many, or a class for an expanded clone.

CDR3 length | clone size | V gene | CDR3 protein
14 | - | TRBV7-2 | CASSQDTHGGTQYF
15 | - | TRBV6-2/TRBV6-3 | CASRRTGTGYSPLHF
17 | - | TRBV10-3 | CAISTMSLGLVFHEQYF
16 | - | TRBV27 | CASSKGDSFQIYGYTF
13 | - | TRBV20-1 | CSARGGGYYEQYF
15 | - | TRBV10-2 | CASTHLEGREAEQFF
15 | few | TRBV4-1 | CASSQAKGLNYEQYF
15 | - | TRBV15 | CATSTGDGRNYGYTF
14 | few | TRBV7-7 | CASSSSVYQETQYF
13 | few | TRBV15 | CATLLAGEETQYF
12 | - | TRBV20-1 | CSAREGGNEQFF
15 | - | TRBV20-1 | CSARRRDSYSYEQYF
14 | - | TRBV12-3/TRBV12-4 | CASSLGPAGGELFF
16 | - | TRBV20-1 | CSARGLPGQGNSPLHF
12 | - | TRBV10-3 | CAIRAGDSPLHF
14 | - | TRBV5-1 | CASSLYGTGNEQYF
15 | many | TRBV6-5 | CASSLAGSSTDTQYF
11 | - | TRBV20-1 | CSAYDGYGYTF
15 | - | TRBV6-1 | CASSWDRGEGETQYF
16 | - | TRBV9 | CASSEDSGTSTDTQYF
12 | many | TRBV29-1 | CSVGQGDYGYTF
14 | - | TRBV29-1 | CSGRDTPNTGELFF
14 | - | TRBV10-3 | CAISDSGLSYEQYF
13 | - | TRBV11-2 | CASSPGVYREQFF
16 | few | TRBV5-1 | CASSQGGDYTYNEQFF